This TCR beta chain appears in the sequencing data of a study of CD8 T cells in Susac syndrome. The RNA input was 0.5 to 1 ug, and it was reverse transcribed with random hexamers. TCRdb re-derived calls from the immunoSEQ multiplex PCR reads in MiXCR, one entry per CDR3 protein. The sample contains about 200,000 distinct CDR3 sequences, 85% to 95% of which appear only once. Germline CDR1 reads SQVTM; CDR2 reads ANQGSEA. V was pared by 6 bases and J by 2 bases, with 14 bases between. This CDR3 has 14 residues. This chain links TRBV29-1 with TRBJ1-3; D gene unclear. This receptor was identified in a human donor with multiple sclerosis. Sequencing used CD4+ T cells from PBMCs. The CDR3 here is CSVLKGDTGNTIYF. The DNA of the CDR3 is TGCAGCGTCCTCAAAGGAGACACTGGAAACACCATATATTTT.